Listed below are T cell receptor beta chains from one sample, sequenced in a study of cytotoxic CD8 clonotypes in ibrutinib-treated CLL. Clones were sequenced by immunoSEQ multiplex PCR, and TCRdb holds only the in-frame ones, with some missing. The data show hundreds of thousands of clones, roughly 70% seen once. This specimen was PBMCs, taken after 24 months of ibrutinib treatment. Receptor source: a human donor with chronic lymphocytic leukemia. The CDR3 runs from the conserved cysteine through the conserved F or W. Fields, in order: J gene, V gene, D gene, clone size, CDR3 DNA, CDR3 protein. A D gene is named only where the DNA matches it firmly. Clone size is stated in some rows and not others, as once, few, many or a class when expanded.

TRBJ1-2 | TRBV12-5 | NA | few | TGTGCTAGTGGTTTGGAGGAACCATCCACCTATGGCTACACCTTC | CASGLEEPSTYGYTF
TRBJ2-5 | TRBV15 | NA | NA | TGTGCCACCAGCATTAGTGAGACCCAGTACTTC | CATSISETQYF
TRBJ2-5 | TRBV10-3 | TRBD1 | NA | TGTGCCACCCAGAGAGGGGGCCTTCAGGAGACCCAGTACTTC | CATQRGGLQETQYF
TRBJ2-1 | TRBV30 | TRBD2 | NA | TGTGCCCGACGCGAACTAGCGGGAGCTGCCTACAATGAGCAGTTCTTC | CARRELAGAAYNEQFF
TRBJ2-3 | TRBV7-3 | NA | NA | TGTGCCAGCAGCTCCACGGGGGCCGCAGATACGCAGTATTTT | CASSSTGAADTQYF
TRBJ2-1 | TRBV7-3 | NA | few | TGTGCCAGCAGCGCCCGGGCCGTGCGCGGCGAGCAGTTCTTC | CASSARAVRGEQFF
TRBJ2-1 | TRBV30 | TRBD2 | few | TGTGCCTGTACTACTAGCGGGAGGGGGAATGAGCAGTTCTTC | CACTTSGRGNEQFF
TRBJ2-1 | TRBV10-2 | NA | NA | TGCGCCAGCAGGGGGGGTGGGTTCAATGAGCAGTTCTTC | CASRGGGFNEQFF
TRBJ1-4 | TRBV2 | NA | NA | TGTGCCAGCAGGACGGGAGGCGAAAAACTGTTTTTT | CASRTGGEKLFF
TRBJ2-2 | TRBV11-3 | NA | NA | TGTGCCAGCAGCTTAGAAGGGTCCGTCGGGGAGCTGTTTTTT | CASSLEGSVGELFF
TRBJ2-7 | TRBV10-3 | NA | NA | TGTGCCATCAGTGGGCAGCCTCTCGAGCAGTACTTC | CAISGQPLEQYF
TRBJ2-3 | TRBV5-1 | NA | NA | TGCGCCAGCAGCTTGGGAGCGGACAGCACAGATACGCAGTATTTT | CASSLGADSTDTQYF
TRBJ2-7 | TRBV5-5 | NA | NA | TGTGCCAGCAGCTTGGAGGGAAGCTCCTACGAGCAGTACTTC | CASSLEGSSYEQYF
TRBJ1-3 | TRBV28 | NA | many | TGTGCCAGCAGTCACAGCTCTGGAAACACCATATATTTT | CASSHSSGNTIYF
TRBJ2-7 | TRBV2 | NA | NA | TGTGCCAGCACGGAAGGGGTCCCCTCCTACGAGCAGTACTTC | CASTEGVPSYEQYF
TRBJ2-7 | TRBV15 | NA | NA | TGTGCCACCAGCTCAGCCCCAGAGGCCTACGAGCAGTACTTC | CATSSAPEAYEQYF
TRBJ1-5 | TRBV11-2 | NA | NA | TGTGCCAGCAGCCCAGGATGGGGGCCCTCAAATCAGCCCCAGCATTTT | CASSPGWGPSNQPQHF
TRBJ2-1 | TRBV9 | NA | few | TGTGCCAGCAGCCCACCTAGAACCCATGAGCAGTTCTTC | CASSPPRTHEQFF
TRBJ2-5 | TRBV11-1 | TRBD1 | NA | TGTGCCAGCAGCTTAGATGTGGGGGACAGGGGTAGAGAGACCCAGTACTTC | CASSLDVGDRGRETQYF